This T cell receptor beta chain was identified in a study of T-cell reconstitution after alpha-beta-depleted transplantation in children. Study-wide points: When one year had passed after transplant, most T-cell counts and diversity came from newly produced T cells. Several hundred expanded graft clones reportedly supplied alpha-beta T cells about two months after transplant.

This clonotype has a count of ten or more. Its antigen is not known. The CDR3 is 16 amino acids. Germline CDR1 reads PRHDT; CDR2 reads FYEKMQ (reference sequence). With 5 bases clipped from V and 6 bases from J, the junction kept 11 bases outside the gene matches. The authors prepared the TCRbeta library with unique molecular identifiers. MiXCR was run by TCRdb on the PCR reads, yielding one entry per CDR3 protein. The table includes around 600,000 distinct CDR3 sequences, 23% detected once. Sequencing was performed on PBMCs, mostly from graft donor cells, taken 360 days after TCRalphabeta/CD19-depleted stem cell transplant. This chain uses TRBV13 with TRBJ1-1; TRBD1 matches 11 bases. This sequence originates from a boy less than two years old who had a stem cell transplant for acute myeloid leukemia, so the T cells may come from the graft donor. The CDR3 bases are TGTGCCAGCAGCCCAGGACAGGGGGCAAGGGCTCCTGAAGCTTTCTTT. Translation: CASSPGQGARAPEAFF.